Shown below are 6 T cell receptor beta chains from a single sample sequenced in a study of T-cell memory formation after mild COVID-19. TCRdb called the 5' RACE reads again in MiXCR, with one record for every CDR3 protein. Among about 190,000 distinct CDR3 sequences listed, about a sixth were seen once. The sample comprised PBMCs or a T cell subset sorted from them (not recorded which). The receptor set was obtained from an adult woman who had mild COVID-19 (a few samples of this study predate the infection). Cell type and time point are not known.

Only a few counts were recorded for this clonotype. This chain uses TRBV7-7 with TRBJ2-1; 9 positions match TRBD1. This CDR3 comprises 15 residues. Germline-derived CDR1 and CDR2 are SSHAT and FNYEAQ (reference sequence). J was trimmed by 5 bases and V by 5 bases; bases with no gene match: 7. The CDR3 bases are TGTGCCAGCAGCCTCGGGACAGGGTCAAACAATGAGCAGTTCTTC. Protein sequence: CASSLGTGSNNEQFF.

This chain links TRBV5-5 with TRBJ1-2, with 12 bases that match TRBD1. This CDR3 contains 17 residues. Germline-derived CDR1 and CDR2 are SGHKS and YYEKEE (reference sequence). V lost 5 bases, J lost 5 bases, and 13 bases stayed unmatched. CDR3 protein: CASRATGTGGRSYGYTF. CDR3 nucleotides: TGTGCCAGCAGAGCGACCGGGACAGGGGGCAGAAGTTATGGCTACACCTTC.

This clonotype was seen a few times. The chain carries TRBV18 and TRBJ1-1, with D hard to call. Trimming removed 3 bases at V and 2 bases at J, with 13 bases between. The CDR3 covers 15 residues. Looked up from germline, CDR1 is KGHSH and CDR2 is LQKENI. As DNA, the CDR3 is TGTGCCAGCTCACCGGCTCTCGGTAGAAACACTGAAGCTTTCTTT. Amino acid sequence: CASSPALGRNTEAFF.

This clonotype came up a few times. The genes are TRBV11-2 and TRBJ2-1; 7 bases align to TRBD1. V lost 6 bases to trimming and J lost 4 bases; unmatched junction nucleotides: 6. The CDR3 runs 14 residues. In germline, CDR1 is SGHAT, CDR2 FQNNGV. CDR3 amino acids: CASRNLQGYNEQFF. CDR3 in DNA: TGTGCCAGCAGGAACCTACAGGGGTACAATGAGCAGTTCTTC.

The chain combines TRBV12-3 or TRBV12-4 with TRBJ2-5; D may correspond to TRBD1 or TRBD2 (5 bases each). The CDR3 totals 13 residues. V was shortened by 4 bases and J by 4 bases, with 10 bases between the two germline ends. For the CDR3, the DNA is TGTGCCAGCAGTTGGGCAGGGAGAGAGACCCAGTACTTC. Protein product: CASSWAGRETQYF.

In this sample, this clonotype turned up once. The chain carries TRBV18 and TRBJ1-1; a weak D match, TRBD1 (5 bases). The length of the CDR3 is 15 residues. Germline V lookup: CDR1 KGHSH, CDR2 LQKENI. Trimming left V 0 bases short and J 6 bases short, with 14 bases between. The CDR3 region is CASSPPGALGPEAFF. In DNA form, the CDR3 reads TGTGCCAGCTCACCACCTGGGGCTCTGGGGCCTGAAGCTTTCTTT.